The clone carrying this TCR beta chain turned up a few times. Noted time point: patch test 1, 2 weeks after DPC sensitization. Specified treatment: therapeutic diphenylcyclopropenone sensitization with weekly scalp DPC. Unfractionated whole blood served as the source for total RNA extraction. The data are from a study of human T cells and chemical hapten exposure. Study context: How much TCR each sample yielded varied, mostly because pooled library volumes differed slightly.

During construction of the library, unique molecular identifiers were attached to individual cDNA molecules for quantitative, reproducible TCR counting. TCRdb fed the RACE reads into MiXCR, producing one record per CDR3 protein. The data hold over 85,000 distinct CDR3 sequences, with under 15% observed a single time. V was clipped by 0 bases and J by 6 bases, with 17 bases between them. The CDR3 contains 16 residues. The germline V gene has CDR1 KGHDR and CDR2 SFDVKD. The specimen was whole blood, collected in connection with sensitization to the hapten diphenylcyclopropenone (DPC). This TCR derives from a woman aged 40 to 49 with alopecia areata. Some clones in this sample may be carry-over from other donors' samples. The chain couples TRBV24-1 to TRBJ2-7, with D unresolved. CDR3 region: CATSDLHRLWVCEQYF. DNA of the CDR3: TGTGCCACCAGTGATTTGCATCGTCTCTGGGTGTGCGAGCAGTACTTC.